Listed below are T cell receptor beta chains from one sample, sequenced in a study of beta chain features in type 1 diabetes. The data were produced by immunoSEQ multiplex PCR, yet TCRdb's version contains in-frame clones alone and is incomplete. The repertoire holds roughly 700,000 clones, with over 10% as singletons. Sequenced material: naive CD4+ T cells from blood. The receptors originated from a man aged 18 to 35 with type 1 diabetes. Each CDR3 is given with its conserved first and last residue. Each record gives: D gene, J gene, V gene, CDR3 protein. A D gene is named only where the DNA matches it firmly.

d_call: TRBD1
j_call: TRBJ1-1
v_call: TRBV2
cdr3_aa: CASTFQGAETEAFF

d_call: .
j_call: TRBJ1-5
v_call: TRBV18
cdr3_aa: CASSLFSGDQPQHF

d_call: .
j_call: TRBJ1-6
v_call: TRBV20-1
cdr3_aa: CSAREVDIHF

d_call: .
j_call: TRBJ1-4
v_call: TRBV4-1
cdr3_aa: CASSRTQTNEKLFF

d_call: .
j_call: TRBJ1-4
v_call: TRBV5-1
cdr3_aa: CASSLYPPPNEKLFF

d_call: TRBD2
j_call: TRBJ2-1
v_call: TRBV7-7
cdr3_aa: CASSPAGTSVKNEQFF

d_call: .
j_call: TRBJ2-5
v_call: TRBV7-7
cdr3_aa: CASSLYSWETQYF

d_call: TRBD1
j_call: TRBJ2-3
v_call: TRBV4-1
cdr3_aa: CASSPGQGADTDTQYF

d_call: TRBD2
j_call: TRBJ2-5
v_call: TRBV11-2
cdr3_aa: CASSLVLAGGTGETQYF

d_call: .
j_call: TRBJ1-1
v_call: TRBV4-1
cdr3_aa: CASSPRDGGTEAFF

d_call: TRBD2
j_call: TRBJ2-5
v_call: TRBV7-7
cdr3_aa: CASSPGLAGETQYF

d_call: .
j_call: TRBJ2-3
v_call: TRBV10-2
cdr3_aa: CASSLDSPGDTQYF

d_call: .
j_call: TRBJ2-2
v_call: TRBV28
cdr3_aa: CASRGSGGNTGELFF

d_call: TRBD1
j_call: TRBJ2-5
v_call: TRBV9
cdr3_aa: CASSPHPDRATWYQETQYF

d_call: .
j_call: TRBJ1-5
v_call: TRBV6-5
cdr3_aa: CASSLPNQPQHF

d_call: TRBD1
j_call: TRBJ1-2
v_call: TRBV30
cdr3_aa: CAWSGDRGSYGYTF

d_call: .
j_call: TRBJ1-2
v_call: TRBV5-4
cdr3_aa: CASSPAQDLGYTF

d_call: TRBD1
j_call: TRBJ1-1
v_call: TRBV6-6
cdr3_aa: CASSYQGQGSTEAFF

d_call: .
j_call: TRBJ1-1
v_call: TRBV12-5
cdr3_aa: CASGPRANTEAFF

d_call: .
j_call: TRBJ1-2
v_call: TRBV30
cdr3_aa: CACRRFQNYGYTF

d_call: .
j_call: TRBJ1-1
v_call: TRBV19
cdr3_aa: CASSIEGRGPEAFF

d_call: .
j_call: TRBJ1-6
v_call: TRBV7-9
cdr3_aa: CASSLRTLGSLHF

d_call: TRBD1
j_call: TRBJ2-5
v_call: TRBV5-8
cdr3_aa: CASSSWDRASETQYF

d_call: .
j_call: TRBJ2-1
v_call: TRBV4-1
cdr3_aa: CASSPQTGALNEQFF

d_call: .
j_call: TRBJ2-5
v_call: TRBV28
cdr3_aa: CASSLTVYPAETQYF

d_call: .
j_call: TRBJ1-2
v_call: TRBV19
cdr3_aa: CASSIQRLYGYTF

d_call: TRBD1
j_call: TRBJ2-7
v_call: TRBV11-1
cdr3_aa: CASSLRDSYEQYF

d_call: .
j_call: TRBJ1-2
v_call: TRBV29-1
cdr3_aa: CSGTMVPNTASGYTF

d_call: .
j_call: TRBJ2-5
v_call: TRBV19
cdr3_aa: CASSVTRQETQYF

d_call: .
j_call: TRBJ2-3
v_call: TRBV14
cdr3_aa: CASSYSTDTQYF

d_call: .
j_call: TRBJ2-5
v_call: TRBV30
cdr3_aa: CALSSRSTNRETQYF

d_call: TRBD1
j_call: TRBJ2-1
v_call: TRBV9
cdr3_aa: CASSTRTGWDEQFF

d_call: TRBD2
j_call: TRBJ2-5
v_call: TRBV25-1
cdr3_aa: CASSATSERQETQYF